Given below is one T cell receptor (beta chain) in context. The sample is drawn from a study of blood T cell repertoires in COVID-19. Assay used: immunoSEQ multiplex PCR; TCRdb lists only in-frame clones, some missing. The table lists about 220,000 clones, approximately 85% of them singletons. Input material: peripheral blood. This clonotype was sampled from a woman in her 70s with COVID-19, enrolled during active disease.

Here the CDR3 DNA reads TGTGCTAGTGGTCTACCCGGGGGGTTCAATACCGGGGAGCTGTTTTTT. This gives the protein CASGLPGGFNTGELFF. The chain uses TRBV12-5 and TRBJ2-2, with 7 bases lining up with TRBD2. Germline CDR1 LGHNT, CDR2 FRNRAP. J lost 5 bases, V lost 5 bases, and 11 bases had no gene match. The CDR3 sequence is 16 residues long.